This T cell receptor beta chain was identified in a study of cytomegalovirus exposure and HLA in healthy donors. Primers: 60 Vbeta forward and 13 Jbeta reverse. The table came from immunoSEQ multiplex PCR; TCRdb's copy has only in-frame clones and leaves some out. The data show 90,000 to 150,000 clones, about 80% seen once. In nominal health when sampled, donors likely had unrecorded immune exposures nonetheless. The material sequenced was PBMCs. This TCR was recovered from a female donor in good health and CMV-seronegative.

The CDR3 DNA sequence: TGTGCCAGCAGTGAGGTTTGGCAGGGGAATTCACCCCTCCACTTT. It translates to CASSEVWQGNSPLHF. V is TRBV2 and J is TRBJ1-6; tentative D call: TRBD1 (6 bases). CDR1 and CDR2 (germline): SNHLY, FYNNEI. Trimming left V 3 bases short and J 7 bases short, with 13 bases between. CDR3 length: 15 amino acids.